This T cell receptor beta chain was identified during a study of cytomegalovirus exposure and HLA in healthy donors. It was with 60 Vbeta and 13 Jbeta primers that the PCR ran. This table comes from immunoSEQ multiplex PCR, and its TCRdb copy is limited to in-frame clones, with some not included. The sample includes about 120,000 clones, around 81% of them seen just once. Germline lookup yields CDR1 SGHNT and CDR2 YYREEE (reference sequence). The CDR3 extends over 14 amino acids. Trimming cost V 7 bases and J 0 bases, with 10 bases left between them. The sequence derives from a woman aged 30 to 39 in good health and CMV-seronegative. J is TRBJ2-2 and V is TRBV5-4, with TRBD1 as a possible D gene (5 bases). Sequenced material: PBMCs. The CDR3 region has the DNA TGTGCCAGCGGCAGGGAATCGAACACCGGGGAGCTGTTTTTT. This sequence encodes CASGRESNTGELFF.